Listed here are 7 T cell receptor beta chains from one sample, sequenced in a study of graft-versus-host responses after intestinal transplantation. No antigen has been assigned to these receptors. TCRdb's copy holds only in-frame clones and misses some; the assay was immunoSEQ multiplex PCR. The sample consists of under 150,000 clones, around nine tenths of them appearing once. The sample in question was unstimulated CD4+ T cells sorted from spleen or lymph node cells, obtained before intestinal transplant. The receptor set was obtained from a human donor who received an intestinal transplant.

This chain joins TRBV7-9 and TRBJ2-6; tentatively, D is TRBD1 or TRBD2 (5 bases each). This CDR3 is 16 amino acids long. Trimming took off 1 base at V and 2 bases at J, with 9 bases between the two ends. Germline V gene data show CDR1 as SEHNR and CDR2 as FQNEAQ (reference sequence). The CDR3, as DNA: TGTGCCAGCAGCTTAGACGGGGCTCCTGGGGCCAACGTCCTGACTTTC. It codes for CASSLDGAPGANVLTF. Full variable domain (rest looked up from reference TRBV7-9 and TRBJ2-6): DTGVSQNPRHKITKRGQNVTFRCDPISEHNRLYWYRQTLGQGPEFLTYFQNEAQLEKSRLLSDRFSAERPKGSFSTLEIQRTEQGDSAMYLCASSLDGAPGANVLTFGAGSRLTVL.

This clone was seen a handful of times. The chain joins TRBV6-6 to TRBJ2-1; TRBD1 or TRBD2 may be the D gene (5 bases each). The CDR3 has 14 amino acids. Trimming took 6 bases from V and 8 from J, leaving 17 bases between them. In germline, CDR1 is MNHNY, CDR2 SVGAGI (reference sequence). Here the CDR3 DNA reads TGTGCCAGCAGCCACAGTTACATGGGGGATGAGCAGTTCTTC. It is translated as CASSHSYMGDEQFF.

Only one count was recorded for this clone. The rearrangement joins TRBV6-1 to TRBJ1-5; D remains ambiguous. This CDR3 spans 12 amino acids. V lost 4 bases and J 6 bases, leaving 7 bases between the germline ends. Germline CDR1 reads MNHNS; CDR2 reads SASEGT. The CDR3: CASSVLSQPQHF. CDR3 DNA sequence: TGTGCCAGCAGTGTTTTGAGTCAGCCCCAGCATTTT.

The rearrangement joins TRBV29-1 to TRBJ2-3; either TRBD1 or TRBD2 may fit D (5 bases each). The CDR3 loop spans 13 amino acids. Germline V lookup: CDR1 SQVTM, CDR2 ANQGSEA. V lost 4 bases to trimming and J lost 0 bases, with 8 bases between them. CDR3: CSVAGASTDTQYF. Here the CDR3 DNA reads TGCAGCGTTGCCGGGGCCAGCACAGATACGCAGTATTTT.

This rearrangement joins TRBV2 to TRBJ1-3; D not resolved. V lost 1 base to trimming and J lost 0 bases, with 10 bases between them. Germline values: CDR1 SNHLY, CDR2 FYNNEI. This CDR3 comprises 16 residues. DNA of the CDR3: TGTGCCAGCAGTGAAGGACTCATGAGCTCTGGAAACACCATATATTTT. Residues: CASSEGLMSSGNTIYF.

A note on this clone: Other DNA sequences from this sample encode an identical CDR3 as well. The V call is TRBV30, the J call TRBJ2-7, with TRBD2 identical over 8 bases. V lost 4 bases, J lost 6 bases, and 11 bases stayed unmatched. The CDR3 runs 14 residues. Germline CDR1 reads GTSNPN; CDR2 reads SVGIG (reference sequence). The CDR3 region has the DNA TGTGCCTGGACGCTCGGGGGGGCAGTAGGCGAGCAGTACTTC. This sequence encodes CAWTLGGAVGEQYF.

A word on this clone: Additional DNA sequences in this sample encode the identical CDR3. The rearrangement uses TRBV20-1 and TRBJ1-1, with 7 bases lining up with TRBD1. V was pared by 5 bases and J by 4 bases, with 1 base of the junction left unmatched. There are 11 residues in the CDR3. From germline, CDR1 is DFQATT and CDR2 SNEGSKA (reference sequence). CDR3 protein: CSAPGGTEAFF. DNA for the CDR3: TGCAGTGCTCCAGGGGGCACTGAAGCTTTCTTT.